This T cell receptor (beta chain) was identified in a study of blood T cell repertoires in COVID-19. Across the study: The United States, Italy and Spain provided the acute and convalescent COVID-19 samples. PBMCs, B-cell-depleted T cells, or T cells provided the cDNA or gDNA that made up the material.

CDR1 is MNHEY and CDR2 is SVGEGT in the germline V gene. The CDR3 covers 15 residues. The junction had 7 bases not matched to a gene; V was cut back by 4 bases and J by 5 bases. A single count supports this clone. Original processing methods: Estimation of nucleated cell counts relied on the amplification of reference gene primers. Sequencing used immunoSEQ multiplex PCR; TCRdb keeps in-frame clones, though not all of them. D and trimming come from the DNA, and the V and J calls and clone size come from that table. This table has about 61,000 clones, about 77% appearing once. The sequencing input was peripheral blood. This sequence was found in a man of 80 years or more with active or convalescent COVID-19. The rearrangement links TRBV6-2 or TRBV6-3 to TRBJ1-5, with TRBD1 matching over 8 bases. Here the CDR3 reads CASSFMRQGYQPQHF. The DNA for the CDR3 is TGTGCCAGCAGTTTTATGAGACAGGGGTATCAGCCCCAGCATTTT.